The rows below give T cell receptor beta chains drawn from one sample of a study of high-grade serous ovarian cancer treatment subgroups. Libraries were prepared by immunoSEQ multiplex PCR; TCRdb keeps only in-frame clonotypes and omits some of them. Of some 6,200 clones in the sample, 75% to 85% were seen once. The source material was tumor tissue. Every receptor here comes from a human donor with high-grade serous ovarian cancer. Both conserved end residues are part of each CDR3. The D gene is left open where the match is weak. Not every row has a clone size; where given, it reads once, few, many or a size class.

TRBV7-9,NA,few,TRBJ1-1,TGTGCCAGCAGCTTAGGATTAGCCTCAGGGGTCTTTGGAGCTGAAGCTTTCTTT,CASSLGLASGVFGAEAFF
TRBV30,NA,once,TRBJ2-2,TGTGCCTGTTCCTGGGGTCAGGGGAGGACCGGGGAGCTGTTTTTT,CACSWGQGRTGELFF
TRBV7-2,TRBD2,few,TRBJ2-7,TGTGCCAGCAGCCCAGAGCGGGGGGGCTCCTACGAGCAGTACTTC,CASSPERGGSYEQYF
TRBV27,TRBD2,NA,TRBJ2-7,TGTGCCAGCAGTTTTGGGGGGGGGTACGAGCAGTACTTC,CASSFGGGYEQYF
TRBV4-3,NA,once,TRBJ2-3,TGCGCCAGCTCCCTGCAGCCGGGGACAGATACGCAGTATTTT,CASSLQPGTDTQYF
TRBV19,NA,few,TRBJ1-1,TGTGCCAGTAGTCTCTCATGGAAGGGAGGTCCTGAAGCTTTCTTT,CASSLSWKGGPEAFF
TRBV5-1,NA,NA,TRBJ1-1,TGCGCCAGCAGCAGCTACAAGGGGAACACTGAAGCTTTCTTT,CASSSYKGNTEAFF
TRBV11-2,NA,NA,TRBJ2-3,TGTGCCAGCAGCCCCCATATAGGAGATACGCAGTATTTT,CASSPHIGDTQYF
TRBV11-3,NA,NA,TRBJ1-3,TGTGCCAGCAGCCTTGAGGCTGGAAACACCATATATTTT,CASSLEAGNTIYF
TRBV7-8,NA,NA,TRBJ2-7,TGTGCCAGCACTCCAGGGAGTTCGTACGAGCAGTACTTC,CASTPGSSYEQYF
TRBV2,NA,NA,TRBJ2-3,TGTGCCAGCAGTGAAGGCAATACCGCTAGCACAGATACGCAGTATTTT,CASSEGNTASTDTQYF
TRBV10-3,NA,NA,TRBJ2-7,TGTGCCATTCGTGCCCCGAGCTCCTACGAGCAGTACTTC,CAIRAPSSYEQYF
TRBV5-1,NA,NA,TRBJ2-6,TGCGCCAGCAACCAACAGCCCTCTGGGGCCAACGTCCTGACTTTC,CASNQQPSGANVLTF
TRBV6-6,NA,NA,TRBJ1-2,TGTGCCAGCAGTGCAGGAGATGGCTACACCTTC,CASSAGDGYTF
TRBV2,TRBD1,few,TRBJ1-1,TGTGCCAGCAGTGGGGAAGGGGGCCCTGGAGAAGCTTTCTTT,CASSGEGGPGEAFF
TRBV18,NA,NA,TRBJ2-5,TGTGCCAGCTCACCACCAAAGGGAGTGCAGGACCAAGAGACCCAGTACTTC,CASSPPKGVQDQETQYF
TRBV5-6,TRBD1,NA,TRBJ2-7,TGTGCCAGCAGCTTGGAACAGGGGGTCGCCGACGAGCAGTACTTC,CASSLEQGVADEQYF
TRBV5-8,NA,medium-sized,TRBJ1-5,TGTGCCAGCAGCTTGGGGTCAGGGGCAAGCAATCAGCCCCAGCATTTT,CASSLGSGASNQPQHF
TRBV19,NA,NA,TRBJ1-4,TGTGCCAGTAGTATGGGGACGGATCGGGAAAAACTGTTTTTT,CASSMGTDREKLFF
TRBV29-1,NA,few,TRBJ2-5,TGCAGCGGGGCCCAAGAGACCCAGTACTTC,CSGAQETQYF
TRBV28,NA,once,TRBJ1-4,TGTGCCAGCAGTTTCTCCAAGAGCAAAAAACTGTTTTTT,CASSFSKSKKLFF
TRBV7-2,NA,NA,TRBJ2-1,TGTGCCAGCAGCTCGTATCTGGACAATGAGCAGTTCTTC,CASSSYLDNEQFF
TRBV5-1,TRBD2,NA,TRBJ2-5,TGCGCCAGCAGCTTGGTCGCGGGAGTCGGGGAGACCCAGTACTTC,CASSLVAGVGETQYF
TRBV4-3,NA,NA,TRBJ1-2,TGCGCCAGCAGCCAAGCTCGCACGGAGTACTATGGCTACACCTTC,CASSQARTEYYGYTF
TRBV6-4,NA,NA,TRBJ2-7,TGTGCCAGCAGTGTGGCAGGGAGCGACGAGCAGTACTTC,CASSVAGSDEQYF
TRBV7-9,TRBD1,NA,TRBJ1-1,TGTGCCACCAGCCCACAGGGGTCCACTGAAGCTTTCTTT,CATSPQGSTEAFF
TRBV13,NA,NA,TRBJ1-2,TGTGCCAGCAGCAAAAGGGGGGATGCCTATGGCTACACCTTC,CASSKRGDAYGYTF
TRBV7-2,NA,NA,TRBJ2-7,TGTGCCAGCAGCTCAGGGCCCAGCTACGAGCAGTACTTC,CASSSGPSYEQYF
TRBV7-8,NA,NA,TRBJ1-1,TGTGCCAGCAGACTTGGCAGGGGACCCCCTGAAGCTTTCTTT,CASRLGRGPPEAFF
TRBV19,NA,NA,TRBJ2-1,TGTGCCAGTAGTCAGGGGGGCCCGAATGAGCAGTTCTTC,CASSQGGPNEQFF
TRBV10-1,TRBD2,NA,TRBJ2-3,TGCGCCAGCAGTGAGGGGAGGACTAGGGCGAGGACAGATACGCAGTATTTT,CASSEGRTRARTDTQYF
TRBV19,NA,NA,TRBJ2-3,TGTGCCAGTAGTCAACCTGTCCTGGAGTGTGTCCCAGATACGCAGTATTTT,CASSQPVLECVPDTQYF
TRBV30,NA,NA,TRBJ2-7,TGTGCCTGGATTGGCGGACCCTACGAGCAGTACTTC,CAWIGGPYEQYF
TRBV5-1,NA,NA,TRBJ2-7,TGCGCCAGCAGCTTCGAGAACGTGGTGGGCGAGCAGTACTTC,CASSFENVVGEQYF
TRBV18,NA,once,TRBJ2-3,TGTGCCAGCTCACCGGTTAAGCCCACAGATACGCAGTATTTT,CASSPVKPTDTQYF
TRBV5-1,NA,few,TRBJ1-1,TGCGCCAGCAGCCCACGGATAGAGACTGAAGCTTTCTTT,CASSPRIETEAFF
TRBV7-8,NA,once,TRBJ1-1,TGTGCCAGCAGCTTGCAGGGTAGGACTGAAGCTTTCTTT,CASSLQGRTEAFF
TRBV7-8,TRBD1,NA,TRBJ2-7,TGTGCCAGCAGCTTAGGTACAAGGGGACAGGGACGAGAACGGTACGAGCAGTACTTC,CASSLGTRGQGRERYEQYF
TRBV5-1,TRBD1,NA,TRBJ2-2,TGCGCCAGCAGCTGGCGGACAGGGGGCAGCACCGGGGAGCTGTTTTTT,CASSWRTGGSTGELFF
TRBV7-6,TRBD1,NA,TRBJ2-6,TGTGCCAGCAGCTTAGGGGACAGGGGGCGCGAGGGACCTGGGGCCAACGTCCTGACTTTC,CASSLGDRGREGPGANVLTF
TRBV29-1,NA,NA,TRBJ2-7,TGCAGCGTTCAAGGGTCCTACGAGCAGTACTTC,CSVQGSYEQYF
TRBV7-2,NA,NA,TRBJ1-2,TGTGCCAGCAGCTTAGCGGTTCCGGCCAGGTTACGTAACTATGGCTACACCTTC,CASSLAVPARLRNYGYTF
TRBV19,NA,NA,TRBJ1-4,TGTGCCAGTAGTATGGTCCAGCTCGGGGGCGAAAAACTGTTTTTT,CASSMVQLGGEKLFF
TRBV6-6,TRBD2,NA,TRBJ2-3,TGTGCCAGCAGCTCACTAGCGGGAAGCACAGATACGCAGTATTTT,CASSSLAGSTDTQYF
TRBV7-2,TRBD2,NA,TRBJ2-1,TGTGCCAGCAGCCCTGGGAGGAGCGGGACGAGTGAGCAGTTCTTC,CASSPGRSGTSEQFF